The next 20 T cell receptor beta chains were all read from a single sample in a study of blood T cell repertoires in COVID-19 (dated by TCRdb to 2018 to 2021). Libraries came from the immunoSEQ multiplex PCR assay. The clones in this table, taken by TCRdb from immuneACCESS, are in-frame only. Not every clone is retained; where verified, under half of the shortfall comes from an unresolved V gene, and the cause of the rest is unknown. This sample comprises about 23,000 clones, around nine tenths of them detected only once. 15% to 20% of the sample rests with the top ten. The source material was peripheral blood. Every receptor here comes from a human donor with acute or convalescent COVID-19. The donor label of this sample is uncertain.

V is TRBV4-1 and J is TRBJ2-1, with 9 bases aligning to TRBD2. There are 16 residues in the CDR3. V was pared by 0 bases and J by 10 bases, with 10 bases of the junction left unmatched. Looked up from germline, CDR1 is MGHRA and CDR2 is YSYEKL. CDR3 residues: CASSQDQVPSGEEQFF. CDR3 coding DNA: TGCGCCAGCAGCCAAGATCAAGTTCCTAGCGGGGAAGAGCAGTTCTTC.

The chain employs TRBV7-3 and TRBJ2-2; 7 bases line up with TRBD1. The CDR3 runs to 13 residues. The trim removed 5 bases at V and 8 bases at J, leaving 5 bases unmatched. CDR1 and CDR2 from the germline V gene are SGHTA and FQGTGA. The CDR3 bases are TGTGCCAGCAGCCGTACAGGGGTGGGGGAGCTGTTTTTT. Translation gives CASSRTGVGELFF.

This clone was counted once. The chain joins TRBV6-2 or TRBV6-3 to TRBJ2-7; TRBD1 might be the D (6 bases). This CDR3 has 12 amino acids. CDR1 and CDR2 from the germline V gene are MNHEY and SVGEGT. V lost 5 bases to trimming and J lost 6 bases, with 11 bases between them. The CDR3 DNA follows: TGTGCCAGCAGTAACAGGGTCTCCGAGCAGTACTTC. Translation: CASSNRVSEQYF.

The chain carries TRBV29-1 and TRBJ2-7; D might be TRBD1 (5 bases). With 4 bases removed from V and 1 base from J, the gap between germline ends came to 11 bases. Looked up from germline, CDR1 is SQVTM and CDR2 is ANQGSEA. This CDR3 comprises 13 residues. In DNA form, the CDR3 reads TGCAGCGTTGTAACAGGTGGATCCTACGAGCAGTACTTC. Residues: CSVVTGGSYEQYF.

On this clone: The same CDR3 arises from other DNA sequences in this sample as well. The chain employs TRBV5-4 and TRBJ2-1; 9 bases line up with TRBD2. The ends lost 0 bases at V and 3 bases at J; junction bases unmatched: 1. Germline CDR1 is SGHNT and CDR2 is YYREEE (reference sequence). This CDR3 contains 15 residues. This CDR3 reads CASSLDSGGYNEQFF. The CDR3, as DNA: TGTGCCAGCAGCTTGGATAGCGGGGGCTACAATGAGCAGTTCTTC.

The chain carries TRBV19 and TRBJ2-7; TRBD1 matches 9 bases. With V trimmed by 1 base and J by 4 bases, 5 bases remained unmatched. CDR3 length: 15 residues. Per the germline V gene, CDR1 is LNHDA and CDR2 is SQIVND (reference sequence). The CDR3 sequence is CASSIVFGTGYEQYF. The DNA for the CDR3 is TGTGCCAGTAGTATAGTATTCGGGACAGGGTACGAGCAGTACTTC.

The rearrangement joins TRBV15 to TRBJ2-3, with D perhaps TRBD1 (6 bases). Germline assignment: CDR1 LNHNV and CDR2 YYDKDF (reference sequence). Trimming shortened V by 0 bases and J by 6 bases, and 10 bases separated the two germline ends. The CDR3 is 14 amino acids. CDR3 coding DNA: TGTGCCACCAGCAGAGATTGGGGGCCGGATACGCAGTATTTT. It translates to CATSRDWGPDTQYF.

V and J are TRBV18 and TRBJ2-2, with D perhaps TRBD1 (7 bases). CDR1 is KGHSH, CDR2 LQKENI, per germline. The V and J ends lost 0 bases and 2 bases respectively, with 10 bases between them. This CDR3 has 16 amino acids. The CDR3 loop is CASSPPTGTNTGELFF. CDR3 bases: TGTGCCAGCTCACCACCGACAGGGACTAACACCGGGGAGCTGTTTTTT.

The DNA of the CDR3 is TGTGCCAGCAGCTTTGAGGTTTCGTGGACCGGGGAGCTGTTTTTT. It yields the protein CASSFEVSWTGELFF. V usage is TRBV7-9 and J usage is TRBJ2-2; D is uncertain. V lost 3 bases and J lost 5, with 13 bases in between. From germline, CDR1 is SEHNR and CDR2 FQNEAQ (reference sequence). This CDR3 has 15 amino acids.

The J gene is TRBJ2-1, the V gene TRBV5-4; TRBD2 matches at 8 bases. The V segment lost 4 bases and the J segment 6 bases; nucleotides outside the gene matches: 9. CDR3 size: 15 residues. Per germline, CDR1 SGHNT and CDR2 YYREEE (reference sequence). Written as DNA, the CDR3 is TGTGCCAGCAGCCGTCCGGGACTAGAAAGCAATGAGCAGTTCTTC. Residues: CASSRPGLESNEQFF.

The gene calls are TRBV28 and TRBJ1-1; possibly TRBD1 for D (5 bases). Germline CDR1 MDHEN, CDR2 SYDVKM. V was shortened by 6 bases and J by 5 bases, with 19 bases between the two germline ends. The CDR3 has 15 residues. The CDR3 DNA reads as TGTGCCAGCAGCCCAGGCGGGGCAAGTTGGACTGAAGCTTTCTTT. It specifies CASSPGGASWTEAFF.

This clone appeared once. This chain connects TRBV19 to TRBJ2-3; D remains unclear. V lost 3 bases to trimming and J lost 5 bases, with 18 bases between them. The CDR3 extends over 16 amino acids. Germline V gene data show CDR1 as LNHDA and CDR2 as SQIVND (reference sequence). CDR3 region: CASSILGGESEDTQYF. The CDR3 bases are TGTGCCAGTAGTATTCTAGGCGGTGAGTCAGAAGATACGCAGTATTTT.

This chain connects TRBV19 to TRBJ2-3; TRBD1 agrees at 7 bases. The CDR3 length is 15 residues. Germline values: CDR1 LNHDA, CDR2 SQIVND (reference sequence). Trimming at V came to 7 bases and at J to 1 base, leaving 8 bases not matched to a gene. The chain's CDR3 is CASTPIGQGTDTQYF. CDR3 coding DNA: TGTGCCAGTACCCCTATTGGACAGGGCACAGATACGCAGTATTTT. Full variable domain (outside the CDR3, taken from reference TRBV19 and TRBJ2-3): DGGITQSPKYLFRKEGQNVTLSCEQNLNHDAMYWYRQDPGQGLRLIYYSQIVNDFQKGDIAEGYSVSREKKESFPLTVTSAQKNPTAFYLCASTPIGQGTDTQYFGPGTRLTVL.

The chain employs TRBV3-1 (or the pseudogene TRBV3-2) and TRBJ1-4, with D unresolved. The length of the CDR3 is 15 residues. Germline-derived CDR1 and CDR2 are LGHDT and YNNKEL (reference sequence). The V and J ends lost 4 bases and 5 bases respectively, with 14 bases between them. The CDR3 is CASSPQESSNEKLFF. Here the CDR3 DNA reads TGTGCCAGCAGCCCCCAGGAATCTTCGAATGAAAAACTGTTTTTT.

The V call is TRBV27, the J call TRBJ1-5; the D gene is possibly TRBD1 (6 bases). Trimming shortened V by 5 bases and J by 2 bases, and 13 bases separated the two germline ends. Germline CDR1 and CDR2: MNHEY and SMNVEV (reference sequence). The CDR3 loop spans 15 amino acids. The CDR3 region is CASSLYRDGNQPQHF. CDR3 coding DNA: TGTGCCAGCAGTCTGTACAGGGATGGCAATCAGCCCCAGCATTTT.

V gene TRBV5-5 combines with J gene TRBJ1-6; tentative D call: TRBD1 (6 bases). The V gene lost 7 bases and the J gene lost 10 bases, with 15 bases spanning the gap. CDR1 and CDR2 from the germline V gene are SGHKS and YYEKEE (reference sequence). The CDR3 spans 13 residues. The CDR3 reads CASALGGDSPLHF. For the CDR3, the DNA is TGTGCCAGCGCTCTAGGGGGAGACTCACCCCTCCACTTT.

The CDR3, as DNA: TGTGCCAGCAGCCAAGCCGCTAGCGGGGGGACGGGGCAGTACTTC. Translating gives CASSQAASGGTGQYF. This chain connects TRBV14 to TRBJ2-7; 11 nucleotides line up with TRBD2. The CDR3 consists of 15 residues. CDR1 and CDR2 from the germline V gene are SGHDN and FVKESK. Trimming cost V 1 base and J 9 bases; bases outside gene matches: 8.

The chain recombines TRBV20-1 with TRBJ1-2; a possible D gene is TRBD1 (5 bases). Trimming shortened V by 3 bases and J by 3 bases, and 14 bases separated the two germline ends. Germline V gene sequence: CDR1 DFQATT, CDR2 SNEGSKA (reference sequence). The CDR3 extends over 14 amino acids. CDR3 sequence: CSASAVGGYYGYTF. DNA of the CDR3: TGCAGTGCTAGTGCAGTGGGGGGGTACTATGGCTACACCTTC.

This clone showed up just a few times. V gene TRBV7-9 combines with J gene TRBJ2-2; 9 nucleotides match TRBD1. This CDR3 has 18 residues. The V gene end was trimmed by 5 bases and the J gene end by 0 bases; junction bases not matched to a gene: 10. Looked up from germline, CDR1 is SEHNR and CDR2 is FQNEAQ (reference sequence). The CDR3, as DNA: TGTGCCAGCAGCCCTCCCTTGGGACAGGGTGCGAACACCGGGGAGCTGTTTTTT. This translates into CASSPPLGQGANTGELFF.

This chain joins TRBV27 and TRBJ1-4; D gene unclear. The CDR3 runs 15 residues. In germline, CDR1 is MNHEY, CDR2 SMNVEV (reference sequence). Trimming cost V 5 bases and J 2 bases, with 12 bases left between them. CDR3 sequence: CASSPIEWTNEKLFF. CDR3 nucleotide sequence: TGTGCCAGCAGTCCTATCGAGTGGACTAATGAAAAACTGTTTTTT.